This paragraph reports one T cell receptor beta chain. No antigen is known for it. The CDR3 runs to 13 residues. Germline V gene sequence: CDR1 MGHRA, CDR2 YSYEKL. The ends were cut back, 2 bases at V and 6 bases at J, with 8 bases in the middle. This entry belongs to a study of T-cell reconstitution after alpha-beta-depleted transplantation in children. Study-wide points: Alpha-beta T cells about two months after transplant reportedly derived from several hundred expanded graft clones. Where some patients showed high TCRbeta diversity at day 60, it came from recipient T cells and thymic progenitors that had survived. Newly produced T cells mostly accounted for T-cell counts and diversity one year post-transplant.

The authors prepared the TCRbeta library with unique molecular identifiers. TCRdb processed the PCR reads anew with MiXCR; each CDR3 protein has one entry. The sample records more than 200,000 distinct CDR3 sequences, about 25% being singletons. The receptor was derived from a girl aged 2-10 years with Fanconi anemia, due to receive a stem cell transplant. The sequencing used PBMCs, collected before TCRalphabeta/CD19-depleted stem cell transplant. The chain couples TRBV4-1 to TRBJ2-1; D uncertain. CDR3 sequence (DNA): TGCGCCAGCAGCCAAATTACACTCAATGAGCAGTTCTTC. As protein: CASSQITLNEQFF.